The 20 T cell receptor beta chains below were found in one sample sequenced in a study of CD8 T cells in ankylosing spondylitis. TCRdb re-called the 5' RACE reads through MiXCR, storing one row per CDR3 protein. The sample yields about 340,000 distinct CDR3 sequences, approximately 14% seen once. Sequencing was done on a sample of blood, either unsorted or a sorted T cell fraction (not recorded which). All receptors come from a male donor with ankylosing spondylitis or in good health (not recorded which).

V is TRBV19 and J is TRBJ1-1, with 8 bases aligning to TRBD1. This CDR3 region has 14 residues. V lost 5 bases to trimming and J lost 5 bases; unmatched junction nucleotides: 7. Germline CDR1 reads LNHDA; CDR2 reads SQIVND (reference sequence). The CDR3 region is CASSSRGHGTEAFF. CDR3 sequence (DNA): TGTGCCAGTAGTTCCAGGGGGCATGGAACTGAAGCTTTCTTT.

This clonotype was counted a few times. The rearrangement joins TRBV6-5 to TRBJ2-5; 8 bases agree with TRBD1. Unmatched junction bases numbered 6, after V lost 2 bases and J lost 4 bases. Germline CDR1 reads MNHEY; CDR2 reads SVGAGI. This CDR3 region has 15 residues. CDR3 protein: CASSYLDRGGETQYF. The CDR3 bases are TGTGCCAGCAGTTACCTCGACAGGGGTGGAGAGACCCAGTACTTC.

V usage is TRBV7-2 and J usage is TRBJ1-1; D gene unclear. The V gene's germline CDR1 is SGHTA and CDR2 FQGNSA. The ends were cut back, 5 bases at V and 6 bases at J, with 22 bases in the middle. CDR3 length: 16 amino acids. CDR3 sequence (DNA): TGTGCCAGCAGCGATTTTAGCGAGGCACTCAAACCTGAAGCTTTCTTT. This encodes CASSDFSEALKPEAFF. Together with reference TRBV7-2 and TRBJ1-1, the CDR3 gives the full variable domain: GAGVSQSPSNKVTEKGKDVELRCDPISGHTALYWYRQSLGQGLEFLIYFQGNSAPDKSGLPSDRFSAERTGGSVSTLTIQRTQQEDSAVYLCASSDFSEALKPEAFFGQGTRLTVV.

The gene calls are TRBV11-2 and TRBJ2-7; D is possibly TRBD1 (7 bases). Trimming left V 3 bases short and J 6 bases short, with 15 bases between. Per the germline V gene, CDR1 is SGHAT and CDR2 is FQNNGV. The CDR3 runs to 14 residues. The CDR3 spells CASSFISGGGEQYF. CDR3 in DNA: TGTGCCAGCAGCTTCATTTCAGGGGGAGGCGAGCAGTACTTC.

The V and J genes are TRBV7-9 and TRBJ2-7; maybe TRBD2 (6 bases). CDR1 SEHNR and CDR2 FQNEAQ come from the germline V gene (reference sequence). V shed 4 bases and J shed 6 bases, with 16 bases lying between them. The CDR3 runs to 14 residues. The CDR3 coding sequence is TGTGCCAGCAGCTCATGGGACTCCTACTCCGAGCAGTACTTC. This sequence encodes CASSSWDSYSEQYF.

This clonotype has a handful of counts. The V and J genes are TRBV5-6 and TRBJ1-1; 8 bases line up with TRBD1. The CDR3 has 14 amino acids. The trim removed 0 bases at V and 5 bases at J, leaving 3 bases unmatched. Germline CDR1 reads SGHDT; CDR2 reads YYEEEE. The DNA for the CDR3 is TGTGCCAGCAGCTTGGGGACAGGGAGGACTGAAGCTTTCTTT. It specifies CASSLGTGRTEAFF. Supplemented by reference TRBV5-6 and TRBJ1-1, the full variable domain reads DAGVTQSPTHLIKTRGQQVTLRCSPKSGHDTVSWYQQALGQGPQFIFQYYEEEERQRGNFPDRFSGHQFPNYSSELNVNALLLGDSALYLCASSLGTGRTEAFFGQGTRLTVV.

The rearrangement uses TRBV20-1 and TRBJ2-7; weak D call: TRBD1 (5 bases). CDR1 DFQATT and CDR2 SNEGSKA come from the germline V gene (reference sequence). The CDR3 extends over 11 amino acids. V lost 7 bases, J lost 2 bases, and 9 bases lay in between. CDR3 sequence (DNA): TGCAGTGGATCACAGGCCTACGAGCAGTACTTC. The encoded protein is CSGSQAYEQYF.

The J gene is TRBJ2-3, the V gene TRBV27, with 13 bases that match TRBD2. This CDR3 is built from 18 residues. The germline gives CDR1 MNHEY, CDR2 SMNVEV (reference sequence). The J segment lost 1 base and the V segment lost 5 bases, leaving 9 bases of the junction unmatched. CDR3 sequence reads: CASSPWPGLAGGTDTQYF. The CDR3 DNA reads TGTGCCAGCAGTCCCTGGCCCGGACTAGCGGGGGGCACAGATACGCAGTATTTT.

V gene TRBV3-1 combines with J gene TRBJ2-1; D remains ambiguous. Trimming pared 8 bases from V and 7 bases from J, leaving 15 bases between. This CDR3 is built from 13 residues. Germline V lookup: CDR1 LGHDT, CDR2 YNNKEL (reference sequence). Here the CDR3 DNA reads TGTGCCAGCCGGAGTGGGCTAAGGAATGAGCAGTTCTTC. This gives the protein CASRSGLRNEQFF.

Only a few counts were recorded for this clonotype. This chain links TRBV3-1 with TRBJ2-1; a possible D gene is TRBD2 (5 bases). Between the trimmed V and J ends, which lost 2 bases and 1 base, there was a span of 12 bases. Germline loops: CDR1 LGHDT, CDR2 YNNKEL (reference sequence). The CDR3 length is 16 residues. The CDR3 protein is CASSQTLSGSYNEQFF. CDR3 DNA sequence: TGTGCCAGCAGCCAAACCTTAAGCGGATCCTACAATGAGCAGTTCTTC.

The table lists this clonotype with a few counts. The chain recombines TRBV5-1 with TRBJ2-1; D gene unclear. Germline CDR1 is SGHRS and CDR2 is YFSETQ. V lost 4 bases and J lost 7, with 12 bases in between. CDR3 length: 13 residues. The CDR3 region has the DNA TGCGCCAGCAGCAAAAACGTTTGGAATGAGCAGTTCTTC. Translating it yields CASSKNVWNEQFF. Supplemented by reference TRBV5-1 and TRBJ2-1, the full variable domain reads KAGVTQTPRYLIKTRGQQVTLSCSPISGHRSVSWYQQTPGQGLQFLFEYFSETQRNKGNFPGRFSGRQFSNSRSEMNVSTLELGDSALYLCASSKNVWNEQFFGPGTRLTVL.

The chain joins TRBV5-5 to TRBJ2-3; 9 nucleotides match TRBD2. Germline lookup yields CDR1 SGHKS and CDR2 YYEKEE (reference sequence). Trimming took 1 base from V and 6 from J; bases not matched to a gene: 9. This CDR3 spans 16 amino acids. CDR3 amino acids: CASSLFLAGTRDTQYF. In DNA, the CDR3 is TGTGCCAGCAGCTTGTTCCTAGCGGGAACGAGGGATACGCAGTATTTT.

CDR3 amino acids: CASSLEGTEQYF. CDR3 in DNA: TGCGCCAGCAGCTTGGAGGGTACCGAGCAGTACTTC. The V call is TRBV5-1, the J call TRBJ2-7; D not certain. With 0 bases removed from V and 6 bases from J, the gap between germline ends came to 7 bases. The CDR3 covers 12 residues. Germline V CDR1 and CDR2: SGHRS, YFSETQ.

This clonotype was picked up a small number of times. The CDR3 spells CASSVDRGDNSPLHF. The CDR3 DNA reads TGTGCCAGCAGCGTCGACAGGGGCGATAATTCACCCCTCCACTTT. The chain combines TRBV7-9 with TRBJ1-6; 8 bases align to TRBD1. V dropped 5 bases and J dropped 5; count of bases not matched to a gene: 5. Germline V gives CDR1 SEHNR, CDR2 FQNEAQ (reference sequence). The CDR3 runs to 15 residues. The entire variable domain, with the rest obtained from reference TRBV7-9 and TRBJ1-6, is as follows: DTGVSQNPRHKITKRGQNVTFRCDPISEHNRLYWYRQTLGQGPEFLTYFQNEAQLEKSRLLSDRFSAERPKGSFSTLEIQRTEQGDSAMYLCASSVDRGDNSPLHFGNGTRLTVT.

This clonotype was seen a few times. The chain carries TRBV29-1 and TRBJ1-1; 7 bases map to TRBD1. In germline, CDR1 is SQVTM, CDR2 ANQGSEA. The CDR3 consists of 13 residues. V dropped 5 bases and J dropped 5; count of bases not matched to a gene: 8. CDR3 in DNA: TGCAGCGTTTCACCAGGGGGTAAGACTGAAGCTTTCTTT. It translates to CSVSPGGKTEAFF.

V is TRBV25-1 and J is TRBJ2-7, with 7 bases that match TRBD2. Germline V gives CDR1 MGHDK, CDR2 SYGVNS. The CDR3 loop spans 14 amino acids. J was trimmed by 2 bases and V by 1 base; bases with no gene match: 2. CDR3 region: CASSEFGGAYEQYF. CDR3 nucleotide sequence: TGTGCCAGCAGTGAATTTGGGGGGGCCTACGAGCAGTACTTC.

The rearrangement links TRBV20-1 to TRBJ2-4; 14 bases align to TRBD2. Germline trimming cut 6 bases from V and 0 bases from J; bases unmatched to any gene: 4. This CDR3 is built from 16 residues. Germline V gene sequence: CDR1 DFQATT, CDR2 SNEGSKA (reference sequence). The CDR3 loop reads CSAGLAGGLAKNIQYF. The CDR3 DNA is TGCAGTGCCGGACTAGCGGGAGGATTAGCCAAAAACATTCAGTACTTC.

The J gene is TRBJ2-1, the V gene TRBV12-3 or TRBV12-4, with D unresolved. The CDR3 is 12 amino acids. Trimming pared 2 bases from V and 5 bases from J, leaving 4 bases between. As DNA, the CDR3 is TGTGCCAGCAGTTTAATGGACAATGAGCAGTTCTTC. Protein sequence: CASSLMDNEQFF.

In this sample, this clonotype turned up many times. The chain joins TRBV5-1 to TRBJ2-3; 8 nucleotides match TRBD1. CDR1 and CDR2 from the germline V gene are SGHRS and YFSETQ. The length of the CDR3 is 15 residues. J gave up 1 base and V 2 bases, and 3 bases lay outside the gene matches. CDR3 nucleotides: TGCGCCAGCAGCTTAGAGGACAGGGGCACAGATACGCAGTATTTT. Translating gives CASSLEDRGTDTQYF.

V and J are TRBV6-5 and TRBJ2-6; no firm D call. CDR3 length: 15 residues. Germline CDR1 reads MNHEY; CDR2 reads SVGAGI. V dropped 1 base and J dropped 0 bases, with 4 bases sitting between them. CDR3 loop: CASSYLSSGANVLTF. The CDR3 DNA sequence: TGTGCCAGCAGTTACTTAAGCTCTGGGGCCAACGTCCTGACTTTC.